Shown below are 8 T cell receptor beta chains from a single sample sequenced in a study of cytomegalovirus exposure and HLA in healthy donors. PCR involved 60 Vbeta and 13 Jbeta primers. Profiling relied on immunoSEQ multiplex PCR, and the TCRdb table lists in-frame clones only, not all of them. The sample contains 60,000 to 75,000 clones, roughly 80% of which appear only once. Sample: PBMCs. The source is a woman between 25 and 40 years old in good health and CMV-seronegative.

This rearrangement joins TRBV18 to TRBJ1-1; 9 positions agree with TRBD1. Germline assignment: CDR1 KGHSH and CDR2 LQKENI. The CDR3 has 16 amino acids. V dropped 3 bases and J dropped 4; count of bases not matched to a gene: 9. The CDR3 bases are TGTGCCAGCTCACCCCTTACCGGGACAGGGACCACTGAAGCTTTCTTT. It specifies CASSPLTGTGTTEAFF.

The chain couples TRBV7-2 to TRBJ2-1; 8 bases map to TRBD1. Germline V CDR1 and CDR2: SGHTA, FQGNSA. The CDR3 spans 15 residues. Germline trimming cut 3 bases from V and 4 bases from J; bases unmatched to any gene: 5. The CDR3 here is CASSFDRGGYNEQFF. The DNA for the CDR3 is TGTGCCAGCAGCTTCGACAGGGGTGGATACAATGAGCAGTTCTTC.

This rearrangement joins TRBV5-6 to TRBJ2-3, with D unclear. CDR1 and CDR2 (germline): SGHDT, YYEEEE. Between the trimmed V and J ends, which lost 4 bases and 6 bases, there was a span of 12 bases. This CDR3 spans 13 amino acids. CDR3 nucleotides: TGTGCCAGCAGCCCCTTCCCGTCGGATACGCAGTATTTT. Its protein is CASSPFPSDTQYF.

The V and J genes are TRBV19 and TRBJ1-3, with D possibly matching TRBD1 (5 bases). The CDR3 consists of 15 residues. Trimming took off 3 bases at V and 3 bases at J, with 12 bases between the two ends. Germline V gene lookup returns CDR1 LNHDA and CDR2 SQIVND (reference sequence). The CDR3 protein is CASSIERGGGNTIYF. The CDR3 DNA follows: TGTGCCAGTAGTATCGAAAGGGGAGGTGGAAACACCATATATTTT.

This rearrangement joins TRBV9 to TRBJ1-2, with 7 bases identical to TRBD1. The CDR3 covers 13 residues. Germline values: CDR1 SGDLS, CDR2 YYNGEE. After removal of 3 bases from V and 5 bases from J, the junction contained 4 bases not matched to a gene. DNA for the CDR3: TGTGCCAGCAGCGGCGGGACAGCTTATGGCTACACCTTC. Translating gives CASSGGTAYGYTF.

J is TRBJ2-7 and V is TRBV4-1; 7 nucleotides match TRBD2. The CDR3 has 14 residues. Looked up from germline, CDR1 is MGHRA and CDR2 is YSYEKL. The V and J ends lost 2 bases and 4 bases, in that order; junction bases with no gene match: 5. The CDR3 region has the DNA TGCGCCAGCAGCCAACCGGGGGGTTTGTACGAGCAGTACTTC. Its translation: CASSQPGGLYEQYF.

This chain links TRBV6-5 with TRBJ2-5; weak D call: TRBD2 (7 bases). TRBJ2-7 matches the DNA end more closely, so the J call is doubtful. This CDR3 comprises 15 residues. Germline V gene lookup returns CDR1 MNHEY and CDR2 SVGAGI. CDR3 DNA sequence: TGTGCCAGCAGTTACCTGGCGGGGGCTGGTTACGAGCAGTACTTC. Translating it yields CASSYLAGAGYEQYF.

V is TRBV27 and J is TRBJ2-1, with 16 bases that match TRBD2. CDR1 is MNHEY, CDR2 SMNVEV, per germline (reference sequence). The CDR3 covers 16 residues. V was pared by 5 bases and J by 8 bases, with 6 bases of the junction left unmatched. CDR3 in amino acids: CASSTTGLAGGDEQFF. The CDR3 bases are TGTGCCAGCAGTACCACGGGACTAGCGGGAGGGGATGAGCAGTTCTTC.